The 22 T cell receptor beta chains reported below all come from one sample, sequenced in a study of blood T cell repertoires in COVID-19. Sequenced by immunoSEQ multiplex PCR; TCRdb stores in-frame clones only, minus some. This sample has about 180,000 clones; roughly 90% occur once, and the top ten carry 0.5% to 0.55%. The sample comprised peripheral blood. The source is a man between 50 and 59 years old with acute or convalescent COVID-19.

V usage is TRBV2 and J usage is TRBJ2-6; 8 bases match TRBD1. The CDR3 spans 19 residues. After removal of 3 bases from V and 2 bases from J, the junction contained 12 bases not matched to a gene. Looked up from germline, CDR1 is SNHLY and CDR2 is FYNNEI. CDR3: CASSEGQVFSIPGANVLTF. The CDR3 nucleotides read TGTGCCAGCAGTGAGGGACAGGTTTTTTCGATCCCTGGGGCCAACGTCCTGACTTTC.

The gene calls are TRBV2 and TRBJ2-2; TRBD1 agrees at 7 bases. Per germline, CDR1 SNHLY and CDR2 FYNNEI. Unmatched junction bases numbered 3, after V lost 5 bases and J lost 0 bases. This CDR3 comprises 15 residues. The CDR3 DNA reads as TGTGCCAGCAGTTCCGACAGGGCGAACACCGGGGAGCTGTTTTTT. It encodes CASSSDRANTGELFF.

J is TRBJ2-3 and V is TRBV10-3, with TRBD1 as a possible D gene (6 bases). This CDR3 region has 13 residues. The V and J ends lost 4 bases and 4 bases respectively, with 9 bases between them. Germline V gives CDR1 ENHRY, CDR2 SYGVKD. CDR3: CAISGGQADTQYF. CDR3 DNA sequence: TGTGCCATCAGTGGGGGACAAGCAGATACGCAGTATTTT.

This sequence joins TRBV6-5 and TRBJ2-7, with 9 bases matching TRBD2. Germline values: CDR1 MNHEY, CDR2 SVGAGI. The CDR3 consists of 15 residues. The J segment lost 4 bases and the V segment lost 5 bases, leaving 9 bases of the junction unmatched. The CDR3 bases are TGTGCCAGCAGTCGCGCGGGGGGGGCCAGGTACGAGCAGTACGTC. Translation: CASSRAGGARYEQYV.

The rearrangement links TRBV2 to TRBJ1-4, with 12 positions matching TRBD1. Germline CDR1 is SNHLY and CDR2 is FYNNEI. Trimming removed 4 bases from V and 9 bases from J; junction bases left unmatched: 3. This CDR3 contains 14 residues. The CDR3 DNA is TGTGCCAGCAGTGCGGGACAGGGGGCCCAAAAACTGTTTTTT. Translating gives CASSAGQGAQKLFF.

The rearrangement links TRBV19 to TRBJ1-4; the D gene is possibly TRBD1 (5 bases). Germline lookup yields CDR1 LNHDA and CDR2 SQIVND (reference sequence). The CDR3 consists of 16 residues. Trimming stripped 2 bases from V and 4 bases from J, with 14 bases between. The CDR3 region has the DNA TGTGCCAGTAGTATACCCTACCGGCAGGGTAATGAAAAACTGTTTTTT. As protein: CASSIPYRQGNEKLFF.

V and J are TRBV28 and TRBJ1-6, with 7 bases lining up with TRBD1. J lost 9 bases, V lost 3 bases, and 8 bases had no gene match. The germline CDR1 and CDR2 sequences are MDHEN and SYDVKM. The CDR3 covers 15 residues. The CDR3 region has the DNA TGTGCCAGCAGTTTTCGAGGGGGCGCGAGTTCACCCCTCCACTTT. As protein: CASSFRGGASSPLHF.

This clone was detected a few times. The chain combines TRBV11-1 with TRBJ2-3; the match to TRBD2 covers 13 bases. The germline gives CDR1 SGHAT, CDR2 FQDESV (reference sequence). With V trimmed by 1 base and J by 6 bases, 4 bases remained unmatched. The CDR3 is 16 residues long. CDR3 protein: CASSLGGTSGADTQYF. The CDR3 coding sequence is TGTGCCAGCAGCTTAGGGGGGACTAGCGGGGCGGATACGCAGTATTTT.

The genes are TRBV13 and TRBJ1-3, with D unresolved. The CDR3 consists of 14 residues. The ends were cut back, 4 bases at V and 0 bases at J, with 7 bases in the middle. CDR1 and CDR2 from the germline V gene are PRHDT and FYEKMQ (reference sequence). The CDR3 DNA reads TGTGCCAGCAGCTCGAGGAGCTCTGGAAACACCATATATTTT. Its protein is CASSSRSSGNTIYF. The entire variable domain, with the rest obtained from reference TRBV13 and TRBJ1-3, is as follows: AAGVIQSPRHLIKEKRETATLKCYPIPRHDTVYWYQQGPGQDPQFLISFYEKMQSDKGSIPDRFSAQQFSDYHSELNMSSLELGDSALYFCASSSRSSGNTIYFGEGSWLTVV.

In this sample, this clone turned up once. This chain uses TRBV27 with TRBJ2-7; 8 bases map to TRBD1. The V segment lost 3 bases and the J segment 2 bases; nucleotides outside the gene matches: 3. Germline values: CDR1 MNHEY, CDR2 SMNVEV (reference sequence). This CDR3 is 14 amino acids long. The CDR3 spells CASSFLGQAYEQYF. CDR3 in DNA: TGTGCCAGCAGTTTTTTGGGACAGGCCTACGAGCAGTACTTC.

This clone was detected a few times. The chain joins TRBV28 to TRBJ1-1; the match to TRBD1 covers 7 bases. The ends lost 5 bases at V and 7 bases at J; junction bases unmatched: 13. The CDR3 loop spans 15 amino acids. CDR1 MDHEN and CDR2 SYDVKM come from the germline V gene. The CDR3 is CASSRSQGVTGEAFF. Here the CDR3 DNA reads TGTGCCAGCAGTAGGAGTCAGGGGGTCACGGGTGAAGCTTTCTTT. Combining the CDR3 with reference TRBV28 and TRBJ1-1 gives the whole variable domain DVKVTQSSRYLVKRTGEKVFLECVQDMDHENMFWYRQDPGLGLRLIYFSYDVKMKEKGDIPEGYSVSREKKERFSLILESASTNQTSMYLCASSRSQGVTGEAFFGQGTRLTVV.

The CDR3 loop reads CASRQPGQPFDNEQFF. The CDR3 nucleotides read TGTGCCAGCAGACAACCGGGACAGCCATTCGACAATGAGCAGTTCTTC. The genes are TRBV28 and TRBJ2-1; 7 nucleotides match TRBD1. Germline assignment: CDR1 MDHEN and CDR2 SYDVKM. V shed 6 bases, J shed 5 bases, and the junction held 13 bases outside the gene matches. The CDR3 is 16 amino acids.

On this clone itself: Other nucleotide sequences in the sample specify the same CDR3. The genes are TRBV2 and TRBJ2-3; 12 nucleotides match TRBD2. The CDR3 is 18 amino acids. V shed 0 bases and J 2 bases; nucleotides not matched to a gene: 6. In germline, CDR1 is SNHLY, CDR2 FYNNEI. CDR3 protein: CASSEARLAGGLTDTQYF. The CDR3 bases are TGTGCCAGCAGTGAAGCGCGGCTAGCGGGGGGGCTCACAGATACGCAGTATTTT.

The rearrangement links TRBV7-2 to TRBJ2-5; TRBD1 might be the D (5 bases). CDR1 is SGHTA, CDR2 FQGNSA, per germline. Trimming took off 1 base at V and 5 bases at J, with 11 bases between the two ends. The CDR3 runs to 14 residues. The CDR3 DNA sequence: TGTGCCAGCAGCTTAGGGCAGGGTTGGGAGACCCAGTACTTC. Encoded protein: CASSLGQGWETQYF. Using reference TRBV7-2 and TRBJ2-5 for the parts outside the CDR3, the full variable domain is GAGVSQSPSNKVTEKGKDVELRCDPISGHTALYWYRQSLGQGLEFLIYFQGNSAPDKSGLPSDRFSAERTGGSVSTLTIQRTQQEDSAVYLCASSLGQGWETQYFGPGTRLLVL.

The chain is built from TRBV12-3 or TRBV12-4 and TRBJ1-1; unclear D gene. This CDR3 is built from 10 residues. V was cut by 8 bases and J by 4 bases, with 5 bases left in between. The CDR3: CASRGTEAFF. The CDR3 DNA reads as TGTGCCAGCCGGGGCACTGAAGCTTTCTTT.

The J gene is TRBJ2-1, the V gene TRBV10-3, with no clear D. Germline V CDR1 and CDR2: ENHRY, SYGVKD. The CDR3 has 13 amino acids. Trimming took 6 bases from V and 0 from J, leaving 6 bases between them. This chain's CDR3 is CAIRGNSYNEQFF. CDR3 DNA sequence: TGTGCCATCAGGGGCAACTCCTACAATGAGCAGTTCTTC.

This clone was seen once. This chain uses TRBV11-2 with TRBJ2-1, with TRBD2 matching 8 bases. Germline V CDR1 and CDR2: SGHAT, FQNNGV. There are 15 residues in the CDR3. Trimming took 4 bases from V and 7 from J; bases not matched to a gene: 9. The CDR3 here is CASSSNETSANEQFF. The CDR3 region has the DNA TGTGCCAGCAGCTCAAACGAGACTAGCGCTAATGAGCAGTTCTTC.

The rearrangement uses TRBV6-5 and TRBJ2-3; 8 nucleotides line up with TRBD1. Germline V lookup: CDR1 MNHEY, CDR2 SVGAGI. The CDR3 spans 15 residues. V trimming: 7 bases; J trimming: 5 bases; junction bases outside the gene matches: 11. Written as DNA, the CDR3 is TGTGCCAGCACTAGACAGGGGTGGGGTGGAGATACGCAGTATTTT. Its protein product is CASTRQGWGGDTQYF.

The V and J genes are TRBV4-1 and TRBJ1-4; weak D call: TRBD1 (5 bases). V was shortened by 3 bases and J by 4 bases, with 12 bases between the two germline ends. Germline V gene data show CDR1 as MGHRA and CDR2 as YSYEKL. The CDR3 totals 15 residues. The CDR3 DNA is TGCGCCAGCAGCCAGGACAATCAGGGTAATGAAAAACTGTTTTTT. Its translation: CASSQDNQGNEKLFF.

The chain combines TRBV11-2 with TRBJ2-7; TRBD2 aligns across 16 bases. The V gene's germline CDR1 is SGHAT and CDR2 FQNNGV. The CDR3 has 16 amino acids. The V and J ends lost 5 bases and 6 bases, in that order; junction bases with no gene match: 7. This chain's CDR3 is CASSPGLAGGQREQYF. CDR3 DNA sequence: TGTGCCAGCAGCCCGGGACTAGCGGGAGGGCAGCGCGAGCAGTACTTC.

The chain combines TRBV28 with TRBJ2-5; TRBD2 matches 7 bases. V shed 5 bases, J shed 3 bases, and the junction held 6 bases outside the gene matches. Germline assignment: CDR1 MDHEN and CDR2 SYDVKM. The CDR3 is 14 residues long. Here the CDR3 reads CASSVAGVEETQYF. CDR3 DNA sequence: TGTGCCAGCAGTGTGGCGGGAGTGGAAGAGACCCAGTACTTC. Looking up the rest from reference TRBV28 and TRBJ2-5 gives the full variable domain: DVKVTQSSRYLVKRTGEKVFLECVQDMDHENMFWYRQDPGLGLRLIYFSYDVKMKEKGDIPEGYSVSREKKERFSLILESASTNQTSMYLCASSVAGVEETQYFGPGTRLLVL.

In DNA form, the CDR3 reads TGTGCCAGCAGCCCAATAGCGGGGGCCCCAGATACGCAGTATTTT. Translation gives CASSPIAGAPDTQYF. This rearrangement joins TRBV7-9 to TRBJ2-3; 9 bases are a match to TRBD2. Per germline, CDR1 SEHNR and CDR2 FQNEAQ (reference sequence). This CDR3 has 15 residues. Losses at the gene ends were 5 bases for V and 4 bases for J; bases not matched to a gene: 7.